This T cell receptor beta chain emerged from a study of T-cell reconstitution after alpha-beta-depleted transplantation in children. A library of TCRbeta sequences, prepared with unique molecular identifiers, was generated. TCRdb re-called the PCR reads through MiXCR, storing one row per CDR3 protein. The sample records over 300,000 distinct CDR3 sequences, around a tenth being singletons. In germline, CDR1 is LNHDA, CDR2 SQIVND (reference sequence). Unmatched junction bases numbered 6, after V lost 5 bases and J lost 6 bases. This CDR3 has 13 amino acids. Material: PBMCs from the stem cell graft donor, obtained from the stem cell graft. This TCR was sampled from a human donor who donated a stem cell graft to a child with acute lymphoblastic leukemia. The V call is TRBV19, the J call TRBJ1-1; 7 bases align to TRBD1. CDR3 in amino acids: CASSEGTVPEAFF. CDR3 coding DNA: TGTGCCAGTAGTGAAGGGACAGTGCCTGAAGCTTTCTTT.